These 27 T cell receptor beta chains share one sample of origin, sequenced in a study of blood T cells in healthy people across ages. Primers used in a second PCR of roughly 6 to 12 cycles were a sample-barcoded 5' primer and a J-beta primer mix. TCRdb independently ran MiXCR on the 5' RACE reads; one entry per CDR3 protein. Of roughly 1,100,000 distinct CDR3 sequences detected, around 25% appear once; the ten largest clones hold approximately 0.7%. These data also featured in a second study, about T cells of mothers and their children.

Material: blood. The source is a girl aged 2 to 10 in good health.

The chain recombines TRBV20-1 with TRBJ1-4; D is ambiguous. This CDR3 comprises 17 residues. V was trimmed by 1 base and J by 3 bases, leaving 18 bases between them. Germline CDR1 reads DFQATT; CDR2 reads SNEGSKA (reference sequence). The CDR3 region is CSARVLSSSYPNEKLFF. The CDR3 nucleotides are TGCAGTGCTAGAGTCCTTTCGAGTTCCTACCCTAATGAAAAACTGTTTTTT.

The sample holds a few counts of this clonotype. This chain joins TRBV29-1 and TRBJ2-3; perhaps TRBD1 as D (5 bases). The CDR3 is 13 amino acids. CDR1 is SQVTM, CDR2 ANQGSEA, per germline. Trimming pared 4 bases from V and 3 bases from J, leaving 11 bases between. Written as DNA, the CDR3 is TGCAGCGTTGTGGGGCATCTTACAGATACGCAGTATTTT. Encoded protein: CSVVGHLTDTQYF.

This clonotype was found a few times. The CDR3 region has the DNA TGTGCCAGCAGCCCGCGGACAGGGGGGGACACCATATATTTT. Translation gives CASSPRTGGDTIYF. The chain has TRBV7-2 and TRBJ1-3, with 10 positions matching TRBD1. CDR3 size: 14 residues. With 5 bases clipped from V and 8 bases from J, the junction kept 6 bases outside the gene matches. From germline, CDR1 is SGHTA and CDR2 FQGNSA.

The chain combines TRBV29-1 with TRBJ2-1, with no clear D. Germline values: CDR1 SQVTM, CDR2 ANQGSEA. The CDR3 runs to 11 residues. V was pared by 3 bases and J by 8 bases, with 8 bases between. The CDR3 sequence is CSVEYVDEQFF. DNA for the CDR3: TGCAGCGTTGAGTACGTGGATGAGCAGTTCTTC.

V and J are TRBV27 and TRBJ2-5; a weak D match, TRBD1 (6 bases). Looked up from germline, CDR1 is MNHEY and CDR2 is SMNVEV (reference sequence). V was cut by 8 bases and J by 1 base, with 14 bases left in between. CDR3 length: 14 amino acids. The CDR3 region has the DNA TGTGCCAGCTCAATTCAGGGGACCCAAGAGACCCAGTACTTC. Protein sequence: CASSIQGTQETQYF.

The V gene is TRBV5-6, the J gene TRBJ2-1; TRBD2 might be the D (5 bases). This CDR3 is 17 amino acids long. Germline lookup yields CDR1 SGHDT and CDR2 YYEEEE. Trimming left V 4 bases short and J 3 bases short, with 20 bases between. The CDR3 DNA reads TGTGCCAGCAGCCCCGAGATTAAAGCGGCCGGCTACAATGAGCAGTTCTTC. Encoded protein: CASSPEIKAAGYNEQFF.

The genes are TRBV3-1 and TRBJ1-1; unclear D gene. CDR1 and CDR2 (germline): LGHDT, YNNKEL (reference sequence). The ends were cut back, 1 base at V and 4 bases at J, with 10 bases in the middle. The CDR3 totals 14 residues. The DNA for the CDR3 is TGTGCCAGCAGCCAAGGGGCAGTTACCACTGAAGCTTTCTTT. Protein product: CASSQGAVTTEAFF.

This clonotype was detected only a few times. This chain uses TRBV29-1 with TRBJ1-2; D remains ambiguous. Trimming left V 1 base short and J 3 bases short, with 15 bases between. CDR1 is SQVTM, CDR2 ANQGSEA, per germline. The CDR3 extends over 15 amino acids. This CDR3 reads CSVEGAGLSHYGYTF. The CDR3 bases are TGCAGCGTTGAAGGGGCAGGACTTTCGCACTATGGCTACACCTTC.

Here the CDR3 DNA reads TGTGCCAGCAGTTATCCGGGACTAGCGGGAGAAAGTTCCTACAATGAGCAGTTCTTC. Translated: CASSYPGLAGESSYNEQFF. This rearrangement joins TRBV28 to TRBJ2-1; 14 bases agree with TRBD2. In germline, CDR1 is MDHEN, CDR2 SYDVKM. CDR3 length: 19 amino acids. V shed 4 bases, J shed 1 base, and the junction held 9 bases outside the gene matches. Full variable domain (outside the CDR3, taken from reference TRBV28 and TRBJ2-1): DVKVTQSSRYLVKRTGEKVFLECVQDMDHENMFWYRQDPGLGLRLIYFSYDVKMKEKGDIPEGYSVSREKKERFSLILESASTNQTSMYLCASSYPGLAGESSYNEQFFGPGTRLTVL.

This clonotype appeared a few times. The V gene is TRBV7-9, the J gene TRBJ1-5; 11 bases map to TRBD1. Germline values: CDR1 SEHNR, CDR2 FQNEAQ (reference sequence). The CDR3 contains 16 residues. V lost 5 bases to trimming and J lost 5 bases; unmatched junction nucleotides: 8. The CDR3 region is CASSPAGTGGDQPQHF. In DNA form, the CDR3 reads TGTGCCAGCAGCCCTGCCGGGACAGGGGGGGATCAGCCCCAGCATTTT.

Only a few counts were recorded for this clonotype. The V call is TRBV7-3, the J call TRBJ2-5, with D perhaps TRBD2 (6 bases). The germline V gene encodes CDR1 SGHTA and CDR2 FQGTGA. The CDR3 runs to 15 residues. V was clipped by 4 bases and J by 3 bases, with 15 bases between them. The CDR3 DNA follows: TGTGCCAGCAGCTCCGGGACTGTGGGGGAAGAGACCCAGTACTTC. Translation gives CASSSGTVGEETQYF.

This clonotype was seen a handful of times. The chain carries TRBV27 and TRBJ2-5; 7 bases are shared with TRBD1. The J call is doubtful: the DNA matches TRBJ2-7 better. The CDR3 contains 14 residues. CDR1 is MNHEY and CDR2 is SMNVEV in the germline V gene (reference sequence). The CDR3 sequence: CASSPDRDENEQYF. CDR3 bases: TGTGCCAGCAGTCCCGACAGGGATGAGAACGAGCAGTACTTC.

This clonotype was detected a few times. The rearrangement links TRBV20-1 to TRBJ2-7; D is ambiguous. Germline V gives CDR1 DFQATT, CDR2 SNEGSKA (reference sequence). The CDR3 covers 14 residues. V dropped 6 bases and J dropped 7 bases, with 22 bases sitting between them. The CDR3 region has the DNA TGCAGTGCAAGTAATCCCACCGGCCTACTGGAGCAGTACTTC. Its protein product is CSASNPTGLLEQYF.

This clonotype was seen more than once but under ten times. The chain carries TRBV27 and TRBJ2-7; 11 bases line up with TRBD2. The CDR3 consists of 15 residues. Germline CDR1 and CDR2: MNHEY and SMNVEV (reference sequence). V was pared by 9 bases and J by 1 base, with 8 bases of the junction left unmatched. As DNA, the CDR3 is TGTGCCAGTGGACTAGCGGGCGCGCTTTCCTACGAGCAGTACTTC. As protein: CASGLAGALSYEQYF.

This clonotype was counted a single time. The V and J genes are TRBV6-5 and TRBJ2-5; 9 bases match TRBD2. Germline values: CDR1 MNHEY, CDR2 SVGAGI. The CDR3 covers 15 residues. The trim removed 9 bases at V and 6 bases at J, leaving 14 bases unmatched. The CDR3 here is CASGSGLAGSKTQYF. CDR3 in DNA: TGTGCCAGTGGGAGTGGCCTAGCGGGGTCCAAGACCCAGTACTTC.

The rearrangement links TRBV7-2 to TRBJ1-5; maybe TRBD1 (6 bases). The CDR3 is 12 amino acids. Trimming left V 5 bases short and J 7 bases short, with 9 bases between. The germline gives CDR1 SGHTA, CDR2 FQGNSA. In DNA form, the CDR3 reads TGTGCCAGCAGCCGTACAGGGCAGCCCCAGCATTTT. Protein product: CASSRTGQPQHF.

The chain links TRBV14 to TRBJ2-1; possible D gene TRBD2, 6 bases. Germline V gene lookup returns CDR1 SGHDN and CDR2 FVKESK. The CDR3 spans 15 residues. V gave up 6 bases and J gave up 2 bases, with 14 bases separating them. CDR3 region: CASRNGGPTYNEQFF. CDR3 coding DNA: TGTGCCAGCAGGAACGGAGGGCCTACCTACAATGAGCAGTTCTTC.

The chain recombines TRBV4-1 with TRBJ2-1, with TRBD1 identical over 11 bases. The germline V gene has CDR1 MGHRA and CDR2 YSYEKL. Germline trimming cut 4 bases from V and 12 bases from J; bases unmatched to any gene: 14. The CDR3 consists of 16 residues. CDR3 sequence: CASSPMGQGGPKGQFF. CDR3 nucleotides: TGCGCCAGCAGCCCAATGGGACAGGGGGGTCCAAAAGGGCAGTTCTTC.

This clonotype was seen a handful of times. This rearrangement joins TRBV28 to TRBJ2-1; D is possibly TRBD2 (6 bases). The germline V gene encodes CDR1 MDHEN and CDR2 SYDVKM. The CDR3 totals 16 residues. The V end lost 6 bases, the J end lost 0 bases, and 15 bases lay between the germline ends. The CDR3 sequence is CASRWGLQSSYNEQFF. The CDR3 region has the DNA TGTGCCAGCAGATGGGGACTTCAGAGCTCCTACAATGAGCAGTTCTTC. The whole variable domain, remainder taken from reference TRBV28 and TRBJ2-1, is DVKVTQSSRYLVKRTGEKVFLECVQDMDHENMFWYRQDPGLGLRLIYFSYDVKMKEKGDIPEGYSVSREKKERFSLILESASTNQTSMYLCASRWGLQSSYNEQFFGPGTRLTVL.

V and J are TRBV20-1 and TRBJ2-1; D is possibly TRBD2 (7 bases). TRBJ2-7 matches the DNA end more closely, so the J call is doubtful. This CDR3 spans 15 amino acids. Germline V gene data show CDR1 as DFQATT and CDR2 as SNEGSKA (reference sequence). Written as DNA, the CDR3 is TGCAGTGCTAGAGCGGGGGGCCATCCCCCCTACGAGCAGTACTTC. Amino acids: CSARAGGHPPYEQYF.

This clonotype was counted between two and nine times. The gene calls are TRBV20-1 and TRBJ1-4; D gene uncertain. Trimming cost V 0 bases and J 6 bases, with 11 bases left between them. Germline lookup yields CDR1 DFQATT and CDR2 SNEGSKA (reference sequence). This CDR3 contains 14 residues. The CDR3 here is CSARDPKKDEKLFF. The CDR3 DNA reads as TGCAGTGCTAGAGATCCCAAGAAAGATGAAAAACTGTTTTTT.

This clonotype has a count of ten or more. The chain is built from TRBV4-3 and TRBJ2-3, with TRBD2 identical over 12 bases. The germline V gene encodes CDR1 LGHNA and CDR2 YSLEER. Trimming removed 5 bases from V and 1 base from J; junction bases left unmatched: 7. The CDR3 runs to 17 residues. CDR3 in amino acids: CASSSGLAGKRTDTQYF. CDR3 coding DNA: TGCGCCAGCAGCTCCGGACTAGCGGGGAAGCGCACAGATACGCAGTATTTT.

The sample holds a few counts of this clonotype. CDR3 sequence: CASSYPVFVRDEQFF. CDR3 in DNA: TGTGCCAGCAGTTACCCCGTATTTGTCCGGGATGAGCAGTTCTTC. The chain couples TRBV6-2 or TRBV6-3 to TRBJ2-5; D remains ambiguous. Judging by the DNA end, TRBJ2-1 fits better; the J call may be wrong. The CDR3 length is 15 residues. Germline V lookup: CDR1 MNHEY, CDR2 SVGEGT.

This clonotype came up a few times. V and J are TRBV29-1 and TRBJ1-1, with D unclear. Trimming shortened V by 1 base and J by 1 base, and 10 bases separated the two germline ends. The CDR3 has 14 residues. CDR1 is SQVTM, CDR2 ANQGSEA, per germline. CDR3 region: CSVEAAWKNTEAFF. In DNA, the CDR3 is TGCAGCGTTGAAGCGGCGTGGAAGAACACTGAAGCTTTCTTT.

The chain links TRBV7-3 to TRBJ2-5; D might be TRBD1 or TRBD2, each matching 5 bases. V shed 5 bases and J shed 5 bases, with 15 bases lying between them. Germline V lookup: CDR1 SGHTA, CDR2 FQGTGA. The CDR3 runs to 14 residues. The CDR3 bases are TGTGCCAGCAGCCCTTCGGGGCGATGGGAGACCCAGTACTTC. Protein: CASSPSGRWETQYF.

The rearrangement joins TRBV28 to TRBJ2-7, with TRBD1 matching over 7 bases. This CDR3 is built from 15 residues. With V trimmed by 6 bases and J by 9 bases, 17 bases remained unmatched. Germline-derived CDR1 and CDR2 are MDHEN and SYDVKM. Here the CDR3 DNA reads TGTGCCAGCAGCCCAACTAAACAGGGGCAAGGTGGGCAGTACTTC. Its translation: CASSPTKQGQGGQYF.

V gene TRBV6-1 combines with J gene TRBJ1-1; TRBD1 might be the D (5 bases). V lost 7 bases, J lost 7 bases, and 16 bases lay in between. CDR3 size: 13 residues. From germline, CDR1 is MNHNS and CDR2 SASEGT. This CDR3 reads CASTALDRVEAFF. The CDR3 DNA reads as TGTGCCAGCACCGCCCTAGACAGAGTTGAAGCTTTCTTT.